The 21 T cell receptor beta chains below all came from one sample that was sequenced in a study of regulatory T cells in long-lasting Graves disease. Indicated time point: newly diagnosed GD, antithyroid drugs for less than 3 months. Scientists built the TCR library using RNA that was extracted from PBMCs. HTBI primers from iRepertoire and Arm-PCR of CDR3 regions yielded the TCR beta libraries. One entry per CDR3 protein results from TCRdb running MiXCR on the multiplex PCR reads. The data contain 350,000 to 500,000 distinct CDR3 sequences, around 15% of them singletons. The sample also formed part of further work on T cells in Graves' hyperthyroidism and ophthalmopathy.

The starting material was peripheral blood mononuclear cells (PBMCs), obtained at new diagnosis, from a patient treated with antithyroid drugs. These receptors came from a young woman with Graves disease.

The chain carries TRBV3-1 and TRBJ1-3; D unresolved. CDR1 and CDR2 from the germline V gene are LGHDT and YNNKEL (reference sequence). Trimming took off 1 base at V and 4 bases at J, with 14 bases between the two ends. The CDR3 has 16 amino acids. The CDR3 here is CASSQGSGSGGNTIYF. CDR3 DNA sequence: TGTGCCAGCAGCCAAGGGTCTGGGTCGGGAGGAAACACCATATATTTT.

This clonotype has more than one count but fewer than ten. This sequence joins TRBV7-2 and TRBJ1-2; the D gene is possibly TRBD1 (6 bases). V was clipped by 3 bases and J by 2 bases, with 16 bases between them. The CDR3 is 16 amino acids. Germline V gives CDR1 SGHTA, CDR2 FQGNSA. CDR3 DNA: TGTGCCAGCAGCTTTGACAGGAATGTCCAAAACTATGGCTACACCTTC. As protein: CASSFDRNVQNYGYTF.

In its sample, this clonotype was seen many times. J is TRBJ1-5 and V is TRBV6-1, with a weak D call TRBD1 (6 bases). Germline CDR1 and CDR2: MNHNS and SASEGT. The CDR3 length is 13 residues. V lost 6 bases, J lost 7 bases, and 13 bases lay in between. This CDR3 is CASRGGRRQPQHF. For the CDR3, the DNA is TGTGCCAGCAGGGGGGGGCGGAGGCAGCCCCAGCATTTT.

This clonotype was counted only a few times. The chain's CDR3 is CASSLAGLRLYEQYF. For the CDR3, the DNA is TGTGCCAGCAGTTTAGCAGGGCTAAGACTCTACGAGCAGTACTTC. The chain has TRBV12-3 or TRBV12-4 and TRBJ2-7; D gene ambiguous. Trimming cost V 0 bases and J 3 bases, with 12 bases left between them. This CDR3 region has 15 residues.

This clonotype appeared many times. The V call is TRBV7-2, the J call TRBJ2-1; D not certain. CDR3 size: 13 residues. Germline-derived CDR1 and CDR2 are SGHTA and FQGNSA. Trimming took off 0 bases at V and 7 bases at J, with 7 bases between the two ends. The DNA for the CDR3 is TGTGCCAGCAGCTTAGCTTCTGCAAATGAGCAGTTCTTC. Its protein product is CASSLASANEQFF. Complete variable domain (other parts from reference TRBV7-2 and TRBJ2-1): GAGVSQSPSNKVTEKGKDVELRCDPISGHTALYWYRQSLGQGLEFLIYFQGNSAPDKSGLPSDRFSAERTGGSVSTLTIQRTQQEDSAVYLCASSLASANEQFFGPGTRLTVL.

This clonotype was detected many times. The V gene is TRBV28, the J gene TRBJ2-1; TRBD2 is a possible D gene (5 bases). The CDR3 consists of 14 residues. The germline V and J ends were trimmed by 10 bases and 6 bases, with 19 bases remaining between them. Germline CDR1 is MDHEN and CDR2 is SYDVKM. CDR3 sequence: CATTRERLSNEQFF. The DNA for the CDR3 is TGTGCCACCACTAGAGAGAGATTGTCCAATGAGCAGTTCTTC.

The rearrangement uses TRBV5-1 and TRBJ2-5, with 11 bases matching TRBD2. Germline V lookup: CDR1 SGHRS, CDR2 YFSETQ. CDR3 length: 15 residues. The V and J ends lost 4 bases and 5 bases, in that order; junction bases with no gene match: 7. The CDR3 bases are TGCGCCAGCAGCCCGGAACTAGCGGGAGAGGAGACCCAGTACTTC. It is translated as CASSPELAGEETQYF.

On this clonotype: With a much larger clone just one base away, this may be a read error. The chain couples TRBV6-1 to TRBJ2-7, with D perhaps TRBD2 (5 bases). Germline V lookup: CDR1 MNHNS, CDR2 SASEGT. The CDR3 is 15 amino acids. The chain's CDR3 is CASRSLTRRFNEEYF. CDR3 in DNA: TGTGCCAGCAGGTCCCTAACTAGGCGGTTTAACGAGGAGTACTTC.

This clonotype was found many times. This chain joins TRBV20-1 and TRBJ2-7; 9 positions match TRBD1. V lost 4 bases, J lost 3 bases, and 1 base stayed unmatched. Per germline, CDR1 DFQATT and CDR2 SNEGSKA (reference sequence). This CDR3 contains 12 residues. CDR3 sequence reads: CSAMTGGYEQYF. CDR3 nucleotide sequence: TGCAGTGCTATGACAGGGGGCTACGAGCAGTACTTC.

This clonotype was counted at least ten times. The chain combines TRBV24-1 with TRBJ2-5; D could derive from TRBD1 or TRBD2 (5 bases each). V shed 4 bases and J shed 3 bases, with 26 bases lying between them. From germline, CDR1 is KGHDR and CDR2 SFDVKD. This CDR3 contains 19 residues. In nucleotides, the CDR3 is TGTGCCACCAGTGACCAACGGGACGGATCATTCGGCTGGGAAGAGACCCAGTACTTC. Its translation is CATSDQRDGSFGWEETQYF.

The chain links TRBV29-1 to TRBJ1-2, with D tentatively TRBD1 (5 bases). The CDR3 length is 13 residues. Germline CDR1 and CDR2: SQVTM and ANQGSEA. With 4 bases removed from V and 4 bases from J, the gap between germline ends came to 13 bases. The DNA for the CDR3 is TGCAGCGTTGCTCCGGGACGGTCCTATGGCTACACCTTC. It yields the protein CSVAPGRSYGYTF.

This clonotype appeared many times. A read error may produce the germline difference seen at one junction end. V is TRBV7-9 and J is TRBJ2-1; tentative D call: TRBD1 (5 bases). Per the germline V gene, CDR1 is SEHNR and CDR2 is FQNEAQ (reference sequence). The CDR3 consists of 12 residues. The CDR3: CASSLGADEQFF. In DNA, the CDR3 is TGTGCCAGCAGTTTAGGGGCGGATGAGCAGTTCTTC.

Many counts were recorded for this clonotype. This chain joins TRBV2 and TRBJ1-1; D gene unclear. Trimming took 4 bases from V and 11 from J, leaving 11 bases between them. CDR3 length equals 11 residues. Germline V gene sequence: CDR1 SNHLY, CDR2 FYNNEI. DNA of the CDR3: TGTGCCAGCAGTGTGTCGGGAGACGCTTTCTTT. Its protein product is CASSVSGDAFF. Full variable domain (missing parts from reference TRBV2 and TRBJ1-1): EPEVTQTPSHQVTQMGQEVILRCVPISNHLYFYWYRQILGQKVEFLVSFYNNEISEKSEIFDDQFSVERPDGSNFTLKIRSTKLEDSAMYFCASSVSGDAFFGQGTRLTVV.

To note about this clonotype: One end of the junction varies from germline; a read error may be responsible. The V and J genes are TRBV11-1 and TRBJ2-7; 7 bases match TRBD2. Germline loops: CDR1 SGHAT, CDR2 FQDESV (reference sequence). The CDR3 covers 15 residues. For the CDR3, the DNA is TGCGCCAGCAGCCAACCCGCCCGGGGGGACCTGGAGCAGTACTTC. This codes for CASSQPARGDLEQYF.

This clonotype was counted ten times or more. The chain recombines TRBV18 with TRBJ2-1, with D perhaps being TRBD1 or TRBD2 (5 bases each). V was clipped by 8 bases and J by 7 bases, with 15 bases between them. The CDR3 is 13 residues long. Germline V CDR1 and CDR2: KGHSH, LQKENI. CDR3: CASRGLLANEQFF. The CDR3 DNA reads TGTGCCAGCCGGGGCTTGCTAGCAAATGAGCAGTTCTTC.

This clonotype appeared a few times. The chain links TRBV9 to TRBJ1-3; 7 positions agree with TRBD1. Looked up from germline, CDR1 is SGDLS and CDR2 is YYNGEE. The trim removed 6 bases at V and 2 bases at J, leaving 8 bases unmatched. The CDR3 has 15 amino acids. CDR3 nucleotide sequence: TGTGCCAGCAACGTTCGACAGGGCCCTGGAAACACCATATATTTT. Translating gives CASNVRQGPGNTIYF.

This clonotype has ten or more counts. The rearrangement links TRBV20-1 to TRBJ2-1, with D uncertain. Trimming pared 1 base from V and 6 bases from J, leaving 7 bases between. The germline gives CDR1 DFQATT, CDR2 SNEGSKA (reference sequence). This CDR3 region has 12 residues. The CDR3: CSARAYSNEQFF. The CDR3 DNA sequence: TGCAGTGCTAGAGCCTATAGCAATGAGCAGTTCTTC.

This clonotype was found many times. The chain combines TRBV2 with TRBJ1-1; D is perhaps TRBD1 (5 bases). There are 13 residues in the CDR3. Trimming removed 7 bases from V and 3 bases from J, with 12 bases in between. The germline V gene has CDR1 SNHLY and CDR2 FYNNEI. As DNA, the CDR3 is TGTGCCAGCACCTCGGACACGGACACTGAAGCTTTCTTT. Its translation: CASTSDTDTEAFF.

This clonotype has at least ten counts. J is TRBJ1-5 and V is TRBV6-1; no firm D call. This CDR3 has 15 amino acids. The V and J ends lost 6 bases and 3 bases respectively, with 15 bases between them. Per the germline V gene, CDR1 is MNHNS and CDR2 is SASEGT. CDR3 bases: TGTGCCAGCAGCCCATCGTCCAGATACAATCAGCCCCAGCATTTT. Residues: CASSPSSRYNQPQHF.

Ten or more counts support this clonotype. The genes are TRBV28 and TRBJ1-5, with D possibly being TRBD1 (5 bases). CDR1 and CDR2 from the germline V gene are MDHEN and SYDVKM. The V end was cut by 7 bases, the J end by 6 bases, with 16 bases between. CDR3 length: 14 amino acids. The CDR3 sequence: CASKGFMVVQPQHF. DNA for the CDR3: TGTGCCAGCAAGGGGTTTATGGTGGTTCAGCCCCAGCATTTT.

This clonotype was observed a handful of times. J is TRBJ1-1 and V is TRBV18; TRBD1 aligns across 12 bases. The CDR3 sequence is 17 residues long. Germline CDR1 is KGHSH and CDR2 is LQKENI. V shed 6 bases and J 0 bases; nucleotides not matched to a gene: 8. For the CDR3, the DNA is TGTGCCAGCTCGTCCCTGGGGACAGGGGGCGTGAACACTGAAGCTTTCTTT. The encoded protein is CASSSLGTGGVNTEAFF.